These 27 T cell receptor beta chains share one sample of origin, sequenced in a study of blood T cell repertoires in COVID-19. Libraries were prepared by immunoSEQ multiplex PCR; TCRdb keeps only in-frame clonotypes and omits some of them. The data show 400,000 or so clones, around nine tenths seen once. Sequenced input: peripheral blood. These receptors all come from a human donor in a cohort sampled during active COVID-19.

The V call is TRBV28, the J call TRBJ2-3; TRBD2 agrees at 16 bases. V gave up 7 bases and J gave up 0 bases; unmatched junction bases: 13. The CDR3 runs to 20 residues. Germline CDR1 reads MDHEN; CDR2 reads SYDVKM. CDR3: CASIPAGTSGRAPSTDTQYF. The CDR3, as DNA: TGTGCCAGCATCCCCGCCGGGACTAGCGGGAGGGCGCCAAGCACAGATACGCAGTATTTT.

This chain joins TRBV27 and TRBJ2-5; 8 bases fit TRBD2. This CDR3 region has 21 residues. Looked up from germline, CDR1 is MNHEY and CDR2 is SMNVEV (reference sequence). V was pared by 5 bases and J by 4 bases, with 27 bases of the junction left unmatched. The CDR3 DNA follows: TGTGCCAGCAGTAAAATGACTAGCGCGAGAACGACGGGATCTGGGGGAGAGACCCAGTACTTC. This gives the protein CASSKMTSARTTGSGGETQYF.

This sequence joins TRBV29-1 and TRBJ2-7; 7 positions agree with TRBD2. This CDR3 spans 15 amino acids. Germline V lookup: CDR1 SQVTM, CDR2 ANQGSEA. Losses at the gene ends were 4 bases for V and 2 bases for J; bases not matched to a gene: 11. The CDR3 sequence is CSVVVALAGTYEQYF. CDR3 sequence (DNA): TGCAGCGTTGTAGTGGCGTTAGCGGGCACCTACGAGCAGTACTTC.

V and J are TRBV5-1 and TRBJ1-1; tentative D call: TRBD1 (6 bases). Between the trimmed V and J ends, which lost 5 bases and 0 bases, there was a span of 17 bases. The CDR3 has 16 residues. CDR1 SGHRS and CDR2 YFSETQ come from the germline V gene. The CDR3 bases are TGCGCCAGCAGTTATAGACAGGACCTCATGAACACTGAAGCTTTCTTT. This gives the protein CASSYRQDLMNTEAFF.

V is TRBV19 and J is TRBJ1-1, with D unclear. Trimming shortened V by 2 bases and J by 1 base, and 11 bases separated the two germline ends. Germline values: CDR1 LNHDA, CDR2 SQIVND (reference sequence). CDR3 length: 15 residues. Here the CDR3 DNA reads TGTGCCAGTAGTATAAGTAGGGAGGGGAACACTGAAGCTTTCTTT. Translating gives CASSISREGNTEAFF.

This chain joins TRBV5-1 and TRBJ2-7; 9 nucleotides agree with TRBD1. This CDR3 contains 15 residues. The junction had 12 bases not matched to a gene; V was cut back by 4 bases and J by 7 bases. CDR1 is SGHRS and CDR2 is YFSETQ in the germline V gene. The CDR3, as DNA: TGCGCCAGCAGCACGGAGGGACAGGGTGTGAGGGAGCAGTACTTC. Translation: CASSTEGQGVREQYF.

The rearrangement joins TRBV7-3 to TRBJ2-1; TRBD2 matches at 10 bases. V shed 1 base and J 7 bases; nucleotides not matched to a gene: 4. The CDR3 is made up of 15 amino acids. Germline values: CDR1 SGHTA, CDR2 FQGTGA. In nucleotides, the CDR3 is TGTGCCAGCAGCTTAAAGCTAGCGGGAGTAAATGAGCAGTTCTTC. This sequence encodes CASSLKLAGVNEQFF. Variable domain in full (rest from reference TRBV7-3 and TRBJ2-1): GAGVSQTPSNKVTEKGKYVELRCDPISGHTALYWYRQSLGQGPEFLIYFQGTGAADDSGLPNDRFFAVRPEGSVSTLKIQRTERGDSAVYLCASSLKLAGVNEQFFGPGTRLTVL.

The V and J genes are TRBV6-1 and TRBJ1-2; D gene ambiguous. The V end was cut by 2 bases, the J end by 1 base, with 8 bases between. This CDR3 is 14 amino acids long. The germline V gene has CDR1 MNHNS and CDR2 SASEGT. The CDR3 spells CASSENPYNYGYTF. Written as DNA, the CDR3 is TGTGCCAGCAGTGAAAATCCCTATAACTATGGCTACACCTTC.

The chain has TRBV28 and TRBJ2-2; 10 bases are a match to TRBD1. The CDR3 is 16 residues long. Germline loops: CDR1 MDHEN, CDR2 SYDVKM. J was trimmed by 6 bases and V by 6 bases; bases with no gene match: 10. CDR3 protein: CASSHPEGQGPGELFF. CDR3 coding DNA: TGTGCCAGCAGCCACCCCGAGGGACAGGGGCCCGGGGAGCTGTTTTTT.

This clone was found once. The CDR3 region has the DNA TGTGCCAGCAGCCCCACTGGGCTAGCGGGGCAACTCAATGAGCAGTTCTTC. Its translation is CASSPTGLAGQLNEQFF. The chain has TRBV7-3 and TRBJ2-1; 9 bases fit TRBD2. Looked up from germline, CDR1 is SGHTA and CDR2 is FQGTGA. J gave up 6 bases and V 5 bases, and 14 bases lay outside the gene matches. The CDR3 spans 17 residues.

This clone appeared a few times. This rearrangement joins TRBV5-1 to TRBJ2-2, with TRBD2 matching 8 bases. V lost 4 bases and J lost 6; bases outside the gene matches: 11. CDR3 length: 16 residues. The germline V gene encodes CDR1 SGHRS and CDR2 YFSETQ. The CDR3 loop reads CASSPKGGLVPGELFF. CDR3 DNA: TGCGCCAGCAGCCCGAAGGGGGGACTAGTTCCCGGGGAGCTGTTTTTT.

The J gene is TRBJ2-7, the V gene TRBV5-1; possibly TRBD2 for D (5 bases). V lost 4 bases to trimming and J lost 2 bases, with 10 bases between them. The CDR3 is 13 residues long. CDR1 and CDR2 from the germline V gene are SGHRS and YFSETQ. The CDR3 is CASSSGRTYEQYF. CDR3 in DNA: TGCGCCAGCAGCAGTGGGAGAACCTACGAGCAGTACTTC.

The genes are TRBV19 and TRBJ1-1; TRBD1 matches 8 bases. Germline V gene lookup returns CDR1 LNHDA and CDR2 SQIVND (reference sequence). The length of the CDR3 is 16 residues. V lost 4 bases to trimming and J lost 8 bases; unmatched junction nucleotides: 15. CDR3 region: CASSRSLADRASEAFF. DNA of the CDR3: TGTGCCAGTAGTAGGAGCCTGGCGGACAGGGCAAGCGAAGCTTTCTTT.

This clone was seen many times. The V and J genes are TRBV28 and TRBJ1-2; the D is unclear. The CDR3 has 13 amino acids. Germline CDR1 is MDHEN and CDR2 is SYDVKM. Trimming pared 7 bases from V and 0 bases from J, leaving 9 bases between. The CDR3 here is CASNEFPNYGYTF. The CDR3 bases are TGTGCCAGCAATGAGTTCCCTAACTATGGCTACACCTTC.

The chain recombines TRBV19 with TRBJ2-3, with 12 positions matching TRBD2. J was trimmed by 5 bases and V by 4 bases; bases with no gene match: 7. The CDR3 sequence is 16 residues long. The germline V gene encodes CDR1 LNHDA and CDR2 SQIVND (reference sequence). The CDR3 region has the DNA TGTGCCAGTAGTAGCCTACTAGCGGGAGGTGGAGATACGCAGTATTTT. This encodes CASSSLLAGGGDTQYF.

The chain couples TRBV14 to TRBJ2-5; D is unresolved. CDR3 length equals 13 residues. Per germline, CDR1 SGHDN and CDR2 FVKESK. Trimming took 1 base from V and 4 from J, leaving 7 bases between them. CDR3 loop: CASSQGQRETQYF. DNA of the CDR3: TGTGCCAGCAGCCAAGGACAACGAGAGACCCAGTACTTC.

The chain couples TRBV15 to TRBJ2-1; TRBD2 is a possible D gene (5 bases). The germline V and J ends were trimmed by 0 bases and 4 bases, with 13 bases remaining between them. The germline gives CDR1 LNHNV, CDR2 YYDKDF (reference sequence). CDR3 size: 16 residues. The CDR3 sequence: CATSRDGGLYYNEQFF. CDR3 nucleotide sequence: TGTGCCACCAGCAGAGATGGCGGACTTTATTACAATGAGCAGTTCTTC.

This clone was seen a handful of times. V and J are TRBV29-1 and TRBJ1-1; no reliable D call. Germline V lookup: CDR1 SQVTM, CDR2 ANQGSEA. V dropped 4 bases and J dropped 0 bases, with 9 bases sitting between them. This CDR3 has 13 residues. The DNA for the CDR3 is TGCAGCGTTGGCGAAGACATGAACACTGAAGCTTTCTTT. Amino acids: CSVGEDMNTEAFF.

The chain carries TRBV30 and TRBJ1-4; TRBD1 matches 9 bases. CDR3 length: 20 amino acids. The ends lost 0 bases at V and 7 bases at J; junction bases unmatched: 21. Per the germline V gene, CDR1 is GTSNPN and CDR2 is SVGIG (reference sequence). DNA of the CDR3: TGTGCCTGGAGTGTGGGTCTACGTTACCGGGACAGGGTACGAGGTGAAAAACTGTTTTTT. Its protein is CAWSVGLRYRDRVRGEKLFF.

The rearrangement uses TRBV5-1 and TRBJ2-2, with D possibly matching TRBD1 (6 bases). The CDR3 is made up of 15 amino acids. V lost 3 bases, J lost 4 bases, and 13 bases lay in between. Per the germline V gene, CDR1 is SGHRS and CDR2 is YFSETQ. CDR3 in DNA: TGCGCCAGCAGCTCCCAGGGGTTGGTCACCGGGGAGCTGTTTTTT. Protein sequence: CASSSQGLVTGELFF.

The chain combines TRBV5-1 with TRBJ2-7, with D perhaps matching TRBD1 (6 bases). Trimming removed 7 bases at V and 6 bases at J, with 17 bases between. Germline values: CDR1 SGHRS, CDR2 YFSETQ. The CDR3 length is 13 residues. The CDR3 is CASRNPTGLEQYF. DNA for the CDR3: TGCGCCAGCCGAAACCCAACAGGGCTCGAGCAGTACTTC.

The chain has TRBV5-1 and TRBJ2-2; D possibly corresponds to TRBD2 (5 bases). CDR1 is SGHRS and CDR2 is YFSETQ in the germline V gene. The CDR3 is made up of 15 amino acids. The V gene lost 0 bases and the J gene lost 1 base, with 7 bases spanning the gap. In DNA form, the CDR3 reads TGCGCCAGCAGCTTGGCTGCGGGGAACACCGGGGAGCTGTTTTTT. Residues: CASSLAAGNTGELFF.

The V gene is TRBV6-2 or TRBV6-3, the J gene TRBJ2-7; 13 bases fit TRBD2. The germline V gene has CDR1 MNHEY and CDR2 SVGEGT. This CDR3 contains 13 residues. V was pared by 6 bases and J by 12 bases, with 8 bases of the junction left unmatched. The CDR3 is CASSSGLAGALYF. In nucleotides, the CDR3 is TGTGCCAGCAGCTCTGGACTAGCGGGGGCTCTGTACTTC.

This sequence joins TRBV9 and TRBJ2-1; 8 bases are a match to TRBD2. This CDR3 comprises 15 residues. The germline gives CDR1 SGDLS, CDR2 YYNGEE. V lost 3 bases to trimming and J lost 6 bases; unmatched junction nucleotides: 8. The CDR3 sequence: CASSDPGGPINEQFF. The CDR3 DNA follows: TGTGCCAGCAGCGACCCGGGAGGGCCGATCAATGAGCAGTTCTTC.

The chain couples TRBV28 to TRBJ1-6; 7 bases are shared with TRBD1. Germline V CDR1 and CDR2: MDHEN, SYDVKM. V was clipped by 7 bases and J by 7 bases; unmatched bases: 7. The CDR3 loop spans 14 amino acids. The CDR3 DNA sequence: TGTGCCAGCACCGGGACAGCCGTAAATTCACCCCTCCACTTT. Encoded protein: CASTGTAVNSPLHF.

This rearrangement joins TRBV18 to TRBJ2-2, with 7 bases matching TRBD1. This CDR3 comprises 17 residues. J lost 2 bases, V lost 3 bases, and 9 bases had no gene match. Germline-derived CDR1 and CDR2 are KGHSH and LQKENI. The CDR3 bases are TGTGCCAGCTCACCCCTGAACCGGGACAGCAACACCGGGGAGCTGTTTTTT. Its protein product is CASSPLNRDSNTGELFF.

In its sample, this clone was seen once. The V call is TRBV9, the J call TRBJ2-7; the match to TRBD1 covers 10 bases. V was clipped by 0 bases and J by 5 bases; unmatched bases: 8. This CDR3 has 16 amino acids. Germline CDR1 and CDR2: SGDLS and YYNGEE. DNA of the CDR3: TGTGCCAGCAGCGTAGACGTGGGACAGGGGCAACACGAGCAGTACTTC. This sequence encodes CASSVDVGQGQHEQYF.